These 8 T cell receptor beta chains share one sample of origin, sequenced in a study of molecular identifiers for immune sequencing clone quantification. TCRdb analysed the PCR reads with MiXCR anew, one entry per CDR3 protein. Of about 640,000 distinct CDR3 sequences listed, roughly 21% are singletons. The sample was naive CD8+ T cells from blood, with Jurkat cell RNA spiked in. The subset here: FACS-sorted CD8+CD4-CCR7+CD45RA+ naive T cells. Every receptor here comes from a human donor in good health. Some libraries in this study had Jurkat cell RNA spiked in.

This clonotype was counted many times. J is TRBJ1-1 and V is TRBV29-1, with 7 bases aligning to TRBD1. CDR1 SQVTM and CDR2 ANQGSEA come from the germline V gene. The V segment lost 5 bases and the J segment 3 bases; nucleotides outside the gene matches: 6. There are 13 residues in the CDR3. For the CDR3, the DNA is TGCAGCGTTCGGGACAGCGATTACACTGAAGCTTTCTTT. This translates into CSVRDSDYTEAFF. Supplemented by reference TRBV29-1 and TRBJ1-1, the full variable domain reads SAVISQKPSRDICQRGTSLTIQCQVDSQVTMMFWYRQQPGQSLTLIATANQGSEATYESGFVIDKFPISRPNLTFSTLTVSNMSPEDSSIYLCSVRDSDYTEAFFGQGTRLTVV.

There are many counts of this clonotype. This sequence joins TRBV4-3 and TRBJ2-6, with D tentatively TRBD2 (5 bases). Germline V gene sequence: CDR1 LGHNA, CDR2 YSLEER. The V end was cut by 4 bases, the J end by 0 bases, with 19 bases between. The CDR3 totals 19 residues. The chain's CDR3 is CASSPWSLDGNSGANVLTF. In nucleotides, the CDR3 is TGCGCCAGCAGCCCATGGAGTTTGGACGGGAACTCTGGGGCCAACGTCCTGACTTTC.

This clonotype was seen repeatedly, ten times or more. The chain employs TRBV4-1 and TRBJ1-1, with D unclear. V lost 0 bases to trimming and J lost 3 bases, with 17 bases between them. The germline CDR1 and CDR2 sequences are MGHRA and YSYEKL. The CDR3 covers 17 residues. This CDR3 reads CASSQDFARLVDTEAFF. The CDR3 DNA follows: TGCGCCAGCAGCCAAGATTTCGCTCGGTTGGTGGACACTGAAGCTTTCTTT.

The J gene is TRBJ1-1, the V gene TRBV13; a possible D gene is TRBD1 (5 bases). Trimming took off 5 bases at V and 1 base at J, with 17 bases between the two ends. This CDR3 is 16 amino acids long. The V gene's germline CDR1 is PRHDT and CDR2 FYEKMQ (reference sequence). The CDR3 nucleotides are TGTGCCAGCAGCGAAGTTCAGGGTGTTCAGAACACTGAAGCTTTCTTT. Translating gives CASSEVQGVQNTEAFF.

This chain uses TRBV18 with TRBJ2-1; 7 positions match TRBD1. CDR3 size: 16 residues. Germline V gives CDR1 KGHSH, CDR2 LQKENI. V lost 0 bases, J lost 6 bases, and 8 bases stayed unmatched. In DNA form, the CDR3 reads TGTGCCAGCTCACCACCTATCCAGGGGGTTTTCAATGAGCAGTTCTTC. Encoded protein: CASSPPIQGVFNEQFF.

This clonotype was seen at least ten times. The chain combines TRBV6-2 or TRBV6-3 with TRBJ2-3; no clear D. CDR3 length equals 16 residues. V shed 6 bases and J shed 2 bases, with 18 bases lying between them. Germline V gene sequence: CDR1 MNHEY, CDR2 SVGEGT. CDR3 sequence reads: CASSFDTQLLTDTQYF. The CDR3 DNA reads as TGTGCCAGCAGCTTTGACACCCAACTACTCACAGATACGCAGTATTTT.

In its sample, this clonotype was seen many times. CDR3 in DNA: TGCGCCAGCAGCTTGGCCATGGAAACAGATACGCAGTATTTT. Protein product: CASSLAMETDTQYF. This rearrangement joins TRBV5-1 to TRBJ2-3; no firm D call. CDR3 length: 14 amino acids. Looked up from germline, CDR1 is SGHRS and CDR2 is YFSETQ. Trimming removed 0 bases from V and 3 bases from J, with 8 bases in between. Based on the CDR3 plus reference TRBV5-1 and TRBJ2-3, the full variable domain is KAGVTQTPRYLIKTRGQQVTLSCSPISGHRSVSWYQQTPGQGLQFLFEYFSETQRNKGNFPGRFSGRQFSNSRSEMNVSTLELGDSALYLCASSLAMETDTQYFGPGTRLTVL.

Concerning this clonotype itself: A read error may explain this, as a much larger clone is one base away. The chain combines TRBV9 with TRBJ1-3; TRBD1 might be the D (5 bases). CDR1 and CDR2 (germline): SGDLS, YYNGEE. This CDR3 has 17 residues. The CDR3 region has the DNA TGTGCCAGCATCGTATTAAGTCGGGGGTCCCCTCTTGACACCATATATTTT. Translation: CASIVLSRGSPLDTIYF.